The clone carrying this T cell receptor beta chain was seen once. The CDR3 is 17 amino acids. V was cut by 0 bases and J by 7 bases, with 21 bases left in between. Per germline, CDR1 LGHNA and CDR2 YNFKEQ. TCRdb recomputed calls from the 5' RACE reads with MiXCR, one row per CDR3 protein. Of approximately 7,000 distinct CDR3 sequences listed, 65% to 85% were seen once; the top ten hold roughly 4.5%. Tregs were sorted as CD4+CD25+CD127-/low cells. The sequencing input was tumor-infiltrating Tregs sorted from the breast tumor. The chain joins TRBV4-2 to TRBJ1-2; possible D gene TRBD1, 6 bases. This receptor was obtained from a female donor with breast cancer. Here the CDR3 reads CASSQDPSQHTGSGYTF. Written as DNA, the CDR3 is TGTGCCAGCAGCCAAGATCCTTCTCAGCATACAGGGTCTGGCTACACCTTC.